This T cell receptor (beta chain) was observed in a study of cytomegalovirus exposure and HLA in healthy donors. The study, taken as a whole, reports: In presence/absence analyses, roughly uniform sequencing depth across donors was assumed. Researchers left out some V segments, among them TRBV6-2 and TRBV6-3, as indistinguishable. Cytomegalovirus-associated TCR beta chains were listed, numbering approximately 150.

In the PCR, 60 Vbeta and 13 Jbeta primers were used. Authors' analysis steps: The authors later counted 65 million to 80 million unique TCR beta chains, some 12 million of them shared. TCRdb's table, derived via immunoSEQ multiplex PCR, lists solely in-frame clones and lacks some. V and J calls and clone size are given by that table; D and trimming were obtained from the DNA. In the table there are some 130,000 clones, roughly 70% of which are singletons. Trimming pared 8 bases from V and 0 bases from J, leaving 11 bases between. CDR1 is MDHEN, CDR2 SYDVKM, per germline. This CDR3 region has 14 residues. This clone turned up a few times. What it binds is unknown.

The chain is built from TRBV28 and TRBJ2-1; tentatively, D is TRBD1 (5 bases). The specimen sequenced was PBMCs. The source of this sequence is a human donor in good health. CDR3 DNA: TGTGCCAGCCACACAGGACCCTCCTACAATGAGCAGTTCTTC. It codes for CASHTGPSYNEQFF.